The source of this TCR beta chain is a study of blood T cell repertoires in COVID-19. Study as a whole: COVID-19 samples collected from the United States, Italy and Spain covered acute and convalescent phases. Sources were T cells, B-cell-depleted T cells, or PBMCs; the material itself was cDNA or gDNA.

From germline, CDR1 is LGHDT and CDR2 YNNKEL (reference sequence). This CDR3 has 14 amino acids. J was trimmed by 5 bases and V by 8 bases; bases with no gene match: 5. The table lists this clone with a count of one. Per the original methods: Quantification of nucleated cells was approximated via reference gene primer amplification. Measured with immunoSEQ multiplex PCR; TCRdb has only the in-frame clones, and not every one. That table supplies the V and J calls and clone size; D and trimming were determined from the DNA. Of tens of thousands of clones listed, about 82% are singletons. The rearrangement uses TRBV3-1 (or the pseudogene TRBV3-2) and TRBJ2-2, with 10 bases fitting TRBD1. This sequence was found in an older man with acute or convalescent COVID-19. The material sequenced was peripheral blood. CDR3 loop: CASWDRGSTGELFF. CDR3 nucleotide sequence: TGTGCCAGCTGGGACAGGGGATCGACCGGGGAGCTGTTTTTT.